The 5 T cell receptor beta chains below all came from one sample that was sequenced in a study of neoadjuvant anti-PD-1 for oral cavity cancer (dated by TCRdb to 2020 to 2022). The library relied on the immunoSEQ multiplex PCR assay. TCRdb took this table from immuneACCESS and kept in-frame rearrangements with V and J called. Such tables lack part of the clones; where checked against another copy, unresolved V genes explain under half of the gap, and the rest is unexplained. The table for this sample lists around 37,000 clones; around 38% of them were counted only once. The ten largest clones add up to 16% of the sample. Explained via the paper, the time point label denotes: after neoadjuvant nivolumab, at surgical resection. The sample in question was tumor tissue, obtained after nivolumab (anti-PD-1) treatment. These receptors came from a person aged 35-79 years with oral cavity squamous cell carcinoma.

CDR3 protein: CSASSNQPQHF. The DNA of the CDR3 is TGCAGTGCTAGCAGCAATCAGCCCCAGCATTTT. This sequence joins TRBV20-1 and TRBJ1-5; D is unclear. The CDR3 runs to 11 residues. The germline CDR1 and CDR2 sequences are DFQATT and SNEGSKA (reference sequence). Trimming stripped 3 bases from V and 1 base from J, with 1 base between.

The chain has TRBV9 and TRBJ2-3; D uncertain. Germline CDR1 SGDLS, CDR2 YYNGEE. The CDR3 sequence is 17 residues long. V lost 0 bases to trimming and J lost 3 bases, with 17 bases between them. For the CDR3, the DNA is TGTGCCAGCAGCGTAGGCGCAGGAACCGGCCCTACAGATACGCAGTATTTT. This encodes CASSVGAGTGPTDTQYF.

This clone was detected only a few times. The chain uses TRBV5-3 and TRBJ2-5; TRBD1 agrees at 8 bases. TRBV5-3 is given ORF status, its function remaining uncertain. The CDR3 has 14 residues. After removal of 8 bases from V and 4 bases from J, the junction contained 10 bases not matched to a gene. The CDR3 region is CASSRGQARETQYF. The DNA for the CDR3 is TGTGCCAGCAGCCGGGGACAGGCGCGAGAGACCCAGTACTTC.

This clone was counted many times. This chain links TRBV7-3 with TRBJ1-2; 8 nucleotides line up with TRBD1. The CDR3 runs 14 residues. Losses at the gene ends were 4 bases for V and 7 bases for J; bases not matched to a gene: 8. CDR1 SGHTA and CDR2 FQGTGA come from the germline V gene. The CDR3, as DNA: TGTGCCAGCAGCTCCCGGACAGGGCTTGGTGGCTACACCTTC. It specifies CASSSRTGLGGYTF.

The chain couples TRBV7-3 to TRBJ2-3, with a weak D call TRBD1 (6 bases). The germline gives CDR1 SGHTA, CDR2 FQGTGA. Between the trimmed V and J ends, which lost 2 bases and 3 bases, there was a span of 12 bases. The CDR3 is made up of 15 amino acids. CDR3 in DNA: TGTGCCAGCAGCTTAGGCGTGGGGGCGACAGATACGCAGTATTTT. Protein: CASSLGVGATDTQYF.